The 13 T cell receptor beta chains in this list originate from one sample, sequenced in a study of T cell repertoires in aging, cancer and after chemotherapy. The template was genomic DNA from peripheral blood, not RNA. A mixed TRB-A/B primer pool amplified rearranged TRB by multiplex touch-down PCR. Via MiXCR, TCRdb re-called the multiplex PCR reads, giving one row per CDR3 protein. The sample has approximately 6,000 distinct CDR3 sequences, less than 40% seen once. The sequenced material came from blood. Receptors were obtained from a human donor with a blood cancer.

The rearrangement links TRBV20-1 to TRBJ2-7; 8 bases align to TRBD2. This CDR3 is built from 16 residues. Trimming took 5 bases from V and 0 from J; bases not matched to a gene: 12. Germline CDR1 and CDR2: DFQATT and SNEGSKA (reference sequence). CDR3 in amino acids: CSAPGTRRMSSYEQYF. The CDR3 DNA sequence: TGCAGTGCTCCTGGGACTAGAAGGATGAGCTCCTACGAGCAGTACTTC.

This clonotype ranks as medium-sized. The chain uses TRBV29-1 and TRBJ1-1; D unresolved. The germline V gene encodes CDR1 SQVTM and CDR2 ANQGSEA. This CDR3 region has 12 residues. Trimming left V 4 bases short and J 3 bases short, with 9 bases between. The CDR3 nucleotides read TGCAGCGTTGCCCTTGGAGACACTGAAGCTTTCTTT. Translation: CSVALGDTEAFF.

The chain combines TRBV20-1 with TRBJ1-6; no clear D. Germline CDR1 and CDR2: DFQATT and SNEGSKA (reference sequence). The CDR3 has 14 residues. Trimming cost V 3 bases and J 6 bases, with 12 bases left between them. The DNA of the CDR3 is TGCAGTGCTAGGGGAGTTTGGGGTAATTCACCCCTCCACTTT. It is translated as CSARGVWGNSPLHF.

The rearrangement links TRBV20-1 to TRBJ1-2; D call uncertain. This CDR3 has 13 amino acids. Germline lookup yields CDR1 DFQATT and CDR2 SNEGSKA (reference sequence). Between the trimmed V and J ends, which lost 2 bases and 4 bases, there was a span of 11 bases. CDR3 loop: CSARRVGSYGYTF. CDR3 DNA sequence: TGCAGTGCTAGACGGGTGGGGAGCTATGGCTACACCTTC.

The J gene is TRBJ2-3, the V gene TRBV6-5; 12 nucleotides agree with TRBD2. This CDR3 is 18 amino acids long. In germline, CDR1 is MNHEY, CDR2 SVGAGI. V was clipped by 4 bases and J by 5 bases; unmatched bases: 13. Here the CDR3 reads CASSSNPTTSGGRDTQYF. Written as DNA, the CDR3 is TGTGCCAGCAGTTCCAATCCGACAACTAGCGGGGGGCGAGATACGCAGTATTTT.

This clonotype was detected only a few times. V is TRBV6-5 and J is TRBJ1-6; 7 bases are shared with TRBD1. J lost 9 bases, V lost 6 bases, and 8 bases had no gene match. This CDR3 region has 14 residues. Germline V gene lookup returns CDR1 MNHEY and CDR2 SVGAGI. The CDR3 region has the DNA TGTGCCAGCAGGGCGACAGGGTCGAGTTCACCCCTCCACTTT. It encodes CASRATGSSSPLHF.

J is TRBJ1-2 and V is TRBV28; D unclear. Deletions cut 2 bases from V and 8 bases from J, with 12 bases between. CDR1 is MDHEN and CDR2 is SYDVKM in the germline V gene. The CDR3 covers 13 residues. The CDR3 sequence is CASSLVAPGGYTF. DNA for the CDR3: TGTGCCAGCAGTTTAGTGGCCCCGGGGGGCTACACCTTC.

This clonotype was seen only a few times. This chain joins TRBV27 and TRBJ1-2; possibly TRBD1 for D (6 bases). Trimming took off 4 bases at V and 0 bases at J, with 15 bases between the two ends. The CDR3 spans 16 residues. Germline V gene data show CDR1 as MNHEY and CDR2 as SMNVEV (reference sequence). The CDR3 nucleotides are TGTGCCAGCAGTTCGTCCCGACAGGTCCCTAACTATGGCTACACCTTC. Its translation is CASSSSRQVPNYGYTF.

The genes are TRBV20-1 and TRBJ2-1; a possible D gene is TRBD2 (6 bases). Germline V gene sequence: CDR1 DFQATT, CDR2 SNEGSKA (reference sequence). Trimming removed 6 bases from V and 0 bases from J, with 18 bases in between. The CDR3 extends over 16 amino acids. In DNA, the CDR3 is TGCAGTGCCGCGACCCTAGCGTTTAGCTCCTACAATGAGCAGTTCTTC. Protein sequence: CSAATLAFSSYNEQFF.

This clonotype was detected only a few times. The chain recombines TRBV12-3 or TRBV12-4 with TRBJ1-6, with 11 positions matching TRBD1. There are 19 residues in the CDR3. The V gene end was trimmed by 5 bases and the J gene end by 7 bases; junction bases not matched to a gene: 16. The CDR3: CASSPTHGQGASWNSPLHF. The DNA of the CDR3 is TGTGCCAGCAGTCCAACTCACGGACAGGGGGCGTCTTGGAATTCACCCCTCCACTTT.

By sample share, this clonotype is medium-sized. The V gene is TRBV11-1, the J gene TRBJ2-3, with 8 bases aligning to TRBD2. CDR3 length: 13 residues. Unmatched junction bases numbered 0, after V lost 3 bases and J lost 4 bases. Germline-derived CDR1 and CDR2 are SGHAT and FQDESV (reference sequence). The CDR3 coding sequence is TGTGCCAGCAGCTTCGGGGGGGCAGATACGCAGTATTTT. It encodes CASSFGGADTQYF.

In its sample, this clonotype was seen a few times. This chain links TRBV13 with TRBJ1-1; D call uncertain. V lost 6 bases and J lost 7, with 9 bases in between. The CDR3 covers 11 residues. CDR1 and CDR2 (germline): PRHDT, FYEKMQ (reference sequence). The chain's CDR3 is CASRGRGEAFF. CDR3 nucleotide sequence: TGTGCCAGCAGGGGGAGAGGTGAAGCTTTCTTT.

There are a few counts of this clonotype. The genes are TRBV7-2 and TRBJ2-5, with D tentatively TRBD2 (6 bases). Germline V gives CDR1 SGHTA, CDR2 FQGNSA. The CDR3 consists of 13 residues. V lost 5 bases to trimming and J lost 2 bases, with 9 bases between them. The CDR3 coding sequence is TGTGCCAGCAGCCTGGGACTGCAAGAGACCCAGTACTTC. It is translated as CASSLGLQETQYF.